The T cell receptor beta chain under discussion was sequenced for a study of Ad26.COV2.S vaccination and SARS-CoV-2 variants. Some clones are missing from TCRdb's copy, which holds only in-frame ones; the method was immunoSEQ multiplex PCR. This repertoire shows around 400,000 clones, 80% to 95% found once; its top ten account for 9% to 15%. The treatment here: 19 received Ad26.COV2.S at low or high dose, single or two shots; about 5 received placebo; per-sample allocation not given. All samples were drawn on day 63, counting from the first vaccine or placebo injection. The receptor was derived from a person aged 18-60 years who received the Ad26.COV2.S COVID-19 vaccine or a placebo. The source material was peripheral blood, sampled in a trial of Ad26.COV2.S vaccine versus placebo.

CDR3 DNA sequence: TGTGCCTGGAGTTCCCAGTTTACTAACTATGGCTACACCTTC. Protein sequence: CAWSSQFTNYGYTF. This chain joins TRBV30 and TRBJ1-2, with unresolved D. CDR3 length: 14 amino acids. Germline V CDR1 and CDR2: GTSNPN, SVGIG (reference sequence). V lost 2 bases to trimming and J lost 0 bases, with 10 bases between them.